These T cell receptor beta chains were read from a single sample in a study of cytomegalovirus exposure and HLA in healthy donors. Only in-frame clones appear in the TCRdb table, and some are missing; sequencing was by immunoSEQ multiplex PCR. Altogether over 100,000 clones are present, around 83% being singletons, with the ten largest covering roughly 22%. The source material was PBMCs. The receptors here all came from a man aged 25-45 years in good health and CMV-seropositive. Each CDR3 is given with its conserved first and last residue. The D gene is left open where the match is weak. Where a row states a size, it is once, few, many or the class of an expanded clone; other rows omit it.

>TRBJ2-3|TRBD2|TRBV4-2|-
CASSPTSEVTDTQYF
TGTGCCAGCAGCCCCACTAGCGAGGTGACAGATACGCAGTATTTT
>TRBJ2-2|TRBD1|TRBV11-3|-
CASGQGNTGELFF
TGTGCCTCCGGACAGGGAAACACCGGGGAGCTGTTTTTT
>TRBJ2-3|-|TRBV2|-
CATGGGLAAYTDTQYF
TGTGCCACGGGTGGGGGCCTAGCGGCATACACAGATACGCAGTATTTT
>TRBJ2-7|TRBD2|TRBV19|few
CASSPRGGPTYEQYF
TGTGCCAGTAGTCCCCGGGGGGGGCCCACCTACGAGCAGTACTTC
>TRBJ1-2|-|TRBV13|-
CASSLEGNRRPYGYTF
TGTGCCAGCAGCTTAGAAGGTAACCGGCGGCCCTATGGCTACACCTTC
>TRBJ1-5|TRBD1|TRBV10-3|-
CAIALGQGGGNQPQHF
TGTGCCATCGCCCTTGGACAGGGTGGTGGCAATCAGCCCCAGCATTTT
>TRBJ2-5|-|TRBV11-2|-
CASSLAQVETQYF
TGTGCCAGCAGCTTAGCACAGGTCGAGACCCAGTACTTC
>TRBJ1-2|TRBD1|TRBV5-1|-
CASGTANSNYGYTF
TGCGCCAGTGGGACAGCAAACTCGAACTATGGCTACACCTTC
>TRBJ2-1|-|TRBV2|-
CANDGTTSYNEQFF
TGTGCCAACGATGGTACTACCTCCTACAATGAGCAGTTCTTC
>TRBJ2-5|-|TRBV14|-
CASSIIDKETQYF
TGTGCCAGCAGTATCATAGATAAAGAGACCCAGTACTTC
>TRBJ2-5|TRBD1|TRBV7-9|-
CASSSSGTGVQETQYF
TGTGCCAGCAGCTCAAGTGGGACAGGGGTCCAAGAGACCCAGTACTTC
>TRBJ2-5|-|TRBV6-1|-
CASSEQGPQETQYF
TGTGCCAGCAGTGAACAGGGGCCTCAAGAGACCCAGTACTTC
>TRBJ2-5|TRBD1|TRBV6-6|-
CASSSPWTGPETQYF
TGTGCCAGCAGTTCACCCTGGACAGGGCCGGAGACCCAGTACTTC
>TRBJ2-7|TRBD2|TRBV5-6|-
CASSLRAGGYSYEQYF
TGTGCCAGCAGCTTGAGGGCGGGGGGGTACTCCTACGAGCAGTACTTC
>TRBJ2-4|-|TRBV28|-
CASSLYAGAGKNIQYF
TGTGCCAGCAGTTTATATGCAGGGGCGGGCAAAAACATTCAGTACTTC
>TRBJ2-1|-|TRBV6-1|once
CASRRDRPERNEQFF
TGTGCCAGCAGGCGGGACCGCCCGGAGCGGAATGAGCAGTTCTTC
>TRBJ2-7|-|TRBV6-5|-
CASSYDGGSRNEQYF
TGTGCCAGCAGTTACGATGGGGGGAGCCGGAACGAGCAGTACTTC
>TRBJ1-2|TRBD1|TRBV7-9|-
CASSSNRGRASGYTF
TGTGCCAGCAGCTCCAACAGGGGGCGGGCGTCAGGCTACACCTTC
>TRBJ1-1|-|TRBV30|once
CAWSPREAFF
TGTGCCTGGAGTCCCAGGGAAGCTTTCTTT
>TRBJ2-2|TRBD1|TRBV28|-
CASRRDPTGATGELFF
TGTGCCAGCAGACGCGACCCGACAGGGGCGACCGGGGAGCTGTTTTTT
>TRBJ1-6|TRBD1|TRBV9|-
CASSSRTGVNSPLHF
TGTGCCAGCAGTTCCCGGACAGGGGTCAATTCACCCCTCCACTTT
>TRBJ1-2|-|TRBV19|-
CASSKWRPWGDGYTF
TGTGCCAGTAGTAAATGGAGACCCTGGGGGGATGGCTACACCTTC
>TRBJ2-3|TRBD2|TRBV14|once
CASSQDRRSGSADTQYF
TGTGCCAGCAGCCAAGACCGGCGTAGCGGGAGCGCAGATACGCAGTATTTT
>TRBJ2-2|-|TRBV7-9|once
CASSLIGVGELFF
TGTGCCAGCAGTCTAATCGGGGTCGGGGAGCTGTTTTTT
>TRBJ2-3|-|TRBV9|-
CASSVVASSTDTQYF
TGTGCCAGCAGCGTAGTTGCTAGCAGCACAGATACGCAGTATTTT
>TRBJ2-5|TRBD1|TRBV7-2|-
CASSLVRGETQYF
TGTGCCAGCAGCTTAGTCAGGGGGGAGACCCAGTACTTC
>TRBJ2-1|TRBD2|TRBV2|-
CASSGERGVYNEQFF
TGTGCCAGCAGTGGGGAGCGGGGGGTATACAATGAGCAGTTCTTC
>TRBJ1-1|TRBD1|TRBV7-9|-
CSSSLQGPGNTEAFF
TGTTCCAGCAGCCTACAGGGGCCGGGGAACACTGAAGCTTTCTTT
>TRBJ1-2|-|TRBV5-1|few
CASSRRTDSGDGYTF
TGCGCCAGCAGCCGGAGGACGGACAGTGGGGATGGCTACACCTTC
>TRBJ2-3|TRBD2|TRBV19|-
CASSIGPPLGGPTDTQYF
TGTGCCAGTAGTATAGGGCCCCCCCTGGGAGGGCCCACAGATACGCAGTATTTT
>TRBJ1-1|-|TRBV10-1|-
CASSLTGGTEAFF
TGCGCCAGCAGTCTGACGGGGGGCACTGAAGCTTTCTTT
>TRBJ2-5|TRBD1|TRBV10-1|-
CASSETQGAETQYF
TGCGCCAGCAGTGAGACCCAGGGGGCCGAGACCCAGTACTTC
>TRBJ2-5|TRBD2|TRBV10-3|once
CAIGGTSGRSEETQYF
TGTGCCATCGGGGGGACTAGCGGGAGGAGCGAAGAGACCCAGTACTTC
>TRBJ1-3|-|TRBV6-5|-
CASRLQSSSGNTIYF
TGTGCCAGCAGATTACAGAGTAGCTCTGGAAACACCATATATTTT
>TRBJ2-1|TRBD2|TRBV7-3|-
CASSLTGLAGYNEQFF
TGTGCCAGCAGCTTAACCGGACTAGCCGGCTACAATGAGCAGTTCTTC
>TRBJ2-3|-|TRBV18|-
CASSPTSSTDTQYF
TGTGCCAGCTCACCGACTTCTAGCACAGATACGCAGTATTTT
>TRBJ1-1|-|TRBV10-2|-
CASSEGANTEAFF
TGCGCCAGCAGTGAGGGGGCTAACACTGAAGCTTTCTTT
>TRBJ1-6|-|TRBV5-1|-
CASSLLRYDSPLHF
TGCGCCAGCAGCTTGCTACGGTACGATTCACCCCTCCACTTT
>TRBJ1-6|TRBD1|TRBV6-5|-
CASSYGQGTYNSPLHF
TGTGCCAGCAGTTACGGACAGGGAACCTATAATTCACCCCTCCACTTT
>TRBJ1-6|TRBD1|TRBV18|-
CASSLGQGYSPLHF
TGTGCCAGCTCACTGGGACAGGGGTACTCACCCCTCCACTTT
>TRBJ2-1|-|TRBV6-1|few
CASSQTSYNEQFF
TGTGCCAGCAGTCAGACTAGCTACAATGAGCAGTTCTTC
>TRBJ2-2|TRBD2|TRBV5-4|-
CTSSRTSGRSGELFF
TGTACCAGCAGCAGGACTAGCGGGAGATCCGGGGAGCTGTTTTTT
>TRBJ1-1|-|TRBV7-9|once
CASSWSGSTRAEAFF
TGTGCCAGCAGCTGGTCCGGGAGCACTCGCGCTGAAGCTTTCTTT
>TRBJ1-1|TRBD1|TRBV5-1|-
CASSLGTVDRNTEAFF
TGCGCCAGCAGCCTAGGGACAGTCGACCGGAACACTGAAGCTTTCTTT
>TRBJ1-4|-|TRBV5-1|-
CASGKDRLVASNEKLFF
TGCGCCAGCGGAAAAGACAGGCTTGTGGCATCTAATGAAAAACTGTTTTTT
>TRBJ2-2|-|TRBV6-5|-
CASRPDKYTGELFF
TGTGCCAGCAGGCCGGACAAGTACACCGGGGAGCTGTTTTTT
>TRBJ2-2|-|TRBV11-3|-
CASSSRQNTGELFF
TGTGCCAGCAGCTCGCGGCAGAACACCGGGGAGCTGTTTTTT